The 2 T cell receptor beta chains below all came from one sample that was sequenced in a study of blood T cell repertoires in COVID-19. Clones were sequenced by immunoSEQ multiplex PCR, and TCRdb holds only the in-frame ones, with some missing. Of around 20,000 clones in the sample, roughly 86% are singletons; the top ten hold less than 20%. Sequenced sample: peripheral blood. Receptor source: a man in his sixties or seventies with acute or convalescent COVID-19.

The chain links TRBV6-6 to TRBJ1-1, with TRBD1 matching over 7 bases. Germline V gives CDR1 MNHNY, CDR2 SVGAGI (reference sequence). V dropped 10 bases and J dropped 7; count of bases not matched to a gene: 12. The CDR3 sequence is 13 residues long. The CDR3 nucleotides are TGTGCCATTCAACAGGGGATGGAGGGTGAAGCTTTCTTT. This encodes CAIQQGMEGEAFF.

The rearrangement uses TRBV28 and TRBJ2-2; 7 positions match TRBD2. The CDR3 covers 13 residues. Germline V lookup: CDR1 MDHEN, CDR2 SYDVKM. V lost 7 bases, J lost 10 bases, and 9 bases stayed unmatched. CDR3 protein: CASNGGSVEELFF. DNA of the CDR3: TGTGCCAGCAACGGCGGGAGCGTGGAGGAGCTGTTTTTT.